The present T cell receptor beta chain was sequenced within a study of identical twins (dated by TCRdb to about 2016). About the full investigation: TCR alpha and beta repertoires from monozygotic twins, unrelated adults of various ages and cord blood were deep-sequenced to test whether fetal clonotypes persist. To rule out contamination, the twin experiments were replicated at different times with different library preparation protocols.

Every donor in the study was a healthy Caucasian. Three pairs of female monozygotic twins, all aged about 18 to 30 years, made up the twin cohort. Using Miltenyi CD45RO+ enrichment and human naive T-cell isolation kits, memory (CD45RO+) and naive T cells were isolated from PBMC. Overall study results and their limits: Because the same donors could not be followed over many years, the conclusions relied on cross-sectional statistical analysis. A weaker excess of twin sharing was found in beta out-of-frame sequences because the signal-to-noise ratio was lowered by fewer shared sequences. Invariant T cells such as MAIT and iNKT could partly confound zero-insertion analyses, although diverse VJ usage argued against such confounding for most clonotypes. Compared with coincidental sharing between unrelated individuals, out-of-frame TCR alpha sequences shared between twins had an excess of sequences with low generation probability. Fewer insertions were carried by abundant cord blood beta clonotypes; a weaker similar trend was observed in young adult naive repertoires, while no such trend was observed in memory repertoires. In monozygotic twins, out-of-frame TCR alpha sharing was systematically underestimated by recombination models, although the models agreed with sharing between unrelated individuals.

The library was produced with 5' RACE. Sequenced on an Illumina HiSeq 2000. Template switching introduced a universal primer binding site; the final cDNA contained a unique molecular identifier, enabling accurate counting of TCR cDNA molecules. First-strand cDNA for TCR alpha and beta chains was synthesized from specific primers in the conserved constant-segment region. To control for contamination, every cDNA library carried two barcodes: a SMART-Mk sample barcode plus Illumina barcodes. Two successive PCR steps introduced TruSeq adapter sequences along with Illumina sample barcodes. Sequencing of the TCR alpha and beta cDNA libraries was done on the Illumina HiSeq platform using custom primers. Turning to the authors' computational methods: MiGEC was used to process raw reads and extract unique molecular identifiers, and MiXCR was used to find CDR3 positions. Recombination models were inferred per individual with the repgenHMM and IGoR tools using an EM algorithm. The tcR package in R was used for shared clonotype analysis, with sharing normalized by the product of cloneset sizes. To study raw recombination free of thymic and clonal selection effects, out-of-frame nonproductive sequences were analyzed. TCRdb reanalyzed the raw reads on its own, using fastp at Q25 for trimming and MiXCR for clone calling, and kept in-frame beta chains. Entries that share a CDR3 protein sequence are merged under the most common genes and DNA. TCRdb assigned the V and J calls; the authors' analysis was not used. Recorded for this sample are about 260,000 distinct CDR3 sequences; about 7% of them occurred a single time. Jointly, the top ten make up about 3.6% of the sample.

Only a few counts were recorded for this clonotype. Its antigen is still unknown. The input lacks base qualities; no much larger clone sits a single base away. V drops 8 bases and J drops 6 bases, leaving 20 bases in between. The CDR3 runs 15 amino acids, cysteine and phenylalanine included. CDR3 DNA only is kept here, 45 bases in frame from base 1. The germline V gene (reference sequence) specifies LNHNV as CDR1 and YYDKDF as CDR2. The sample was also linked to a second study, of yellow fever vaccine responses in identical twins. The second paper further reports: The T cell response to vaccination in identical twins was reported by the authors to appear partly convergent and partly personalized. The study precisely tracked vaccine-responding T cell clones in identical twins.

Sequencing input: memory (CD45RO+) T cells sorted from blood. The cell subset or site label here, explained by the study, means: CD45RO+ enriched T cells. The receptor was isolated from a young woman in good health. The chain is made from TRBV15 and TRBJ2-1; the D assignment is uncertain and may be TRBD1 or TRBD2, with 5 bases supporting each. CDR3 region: CATSSGQKAFNEQFF. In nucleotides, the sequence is TGTGCCACCTCCTCGGGGCAGAAGGCTTTCAATGAGCAGTTCTTC.